A single sample is the source of the 32 T cell receptor beta chains below, sequenced in a study of T-cell reconstitution after alpha-beta-depleted transplantation in children. Preparation of the TCRbeta library used unique molecular identifiers. TCRdb reanalysed the PCR reads using MiXCR and keeps one entry per CDR3 protein. There are 330,000 or so distinct CDR3 sequences in the sample; 9% to 12% occur only once, and 2.4% lies in the top ten. The material sequenced was PBMCs from the stem cell graft donor, taken from the stem cell graft. The origin of the receptors is a human donor who donated a stem cell graft to a child with acute lymphoblastic leukemia.

A remark on this clonotype: This may be a read error: a much more frequent sequence differs by one nucleotide. V is TRBV4-2 and J is TRBJ2-7; D is undetermined. The CDR3 totals 14 residues. Germline CDR1 is LGHNA and CDR2 is YNFKEQ. CDR3 DNA: TGTGCCAGGAGCCCCCCCGACGTAAACTACGAGCAGTACTTC. It is translated as CARSPPDVNYEQYF.

This clonotype has only a few counts. J is TRBJ2-5 and V is TRBV21-1; TRBD2, the table's D call, lacks a check against the DNA. TRBV21-1 corresponds to a pseudogene. This CDR3 has 18 amino acids. The CDR3: CASSKPKWGSADQETQYF. CDR3 in DNA: TGTGCCAGCAGCAAACCGAAATGGGGTTCAGCGGACCAAGAGACCCAGTACTTC.

This clonotype was counted a few times. This chain joins TRBV11-2 and TRBJ1-3; the D is unclear. CDR3 length equals 15 residues. V dropped 3 bases and J dropped 0 bases, with 9 bases sitting between them. Germline CDR1 reads SGHAT; CDR2 reads FQNNGV. As DNA, the CDR3 is TGTGCCAGCAGCTTTTCGACTTACTCTGGAAACACCATATATTTT. Protein product: CASSFSTYSGNTIYF.

The chain employs TRBV20-1 and TRBJ2-2, with D perhaps TRBD2 (5 bases). CDR1 DFQATT and CDR2 SNEGSKA come from the germline V gene (reference sequence). The CDR3 totals 17 residues. V was shortened by 0 bases and J by 0 bases, with 14 bases between the two germline ends. The CDR3 coding sequence is TGCAGTGCTAGAGATCGTCGGCGGGCCTCGAACACCGGGGAGCTGTTTTTT. Translated, it gives CSARDRRRASNTGELFF.

In its sample, this clonotype was seen a few times. V is TRBV6-1 and J is TRBJ2-5; 7 nucleotides match TRBD1. Germline CDR1 is MNHNS and CDR2 is SASEGT. The CDR3 loop spans 16 amino acids. The J segment lost 1 base and the V segment lost 6 bases, leaving 11 bases of the junction unmatched. This chain's CDR3 is CASSPLPYRGQETQYF. The CDR3 DNA sequence: TGTGCCAGCAGCCCCCTCCCTTACAGGGGCCAAGAGACCCAGTACTTC.

At least ten counts were recorded for this clonotype. This chain connects TRBV28 to TRBJ2-7; TRBD2 agrees at 13 bases. The V gene end was trimmed by 7 bases and the J gene end by 1 base; junction bases not matched to a gene: 13. The length of the CDR3 is 18 residues. CDR1 and CDR2 (germline): MDHEN, SYDVKM. CDR3 region: CASTSGGLAGRRSYEQYF. The CDR3 DNA sequence: TGTGCCAGCACATCGGGGGGACTAGCGGGACGTCGATCCTACGAGCAGTACTTC.

This clonotype has ten or more counts. This chain connects TRBV5-1 to TRBJ2-3; no reliable D call. V was shortened by 0 bases and J by 6 bases, with 8 bases between the two germline ends. Per the germline V gene, CDR1 is SGHRS and CDR2 is YFSETQ. CDR3 size: 13 residues. CDR3 nucleotide sequence: TGCGCCAGCAGCTTGGAACCCCGGGATACGCAGTATTTT. It codes for CASSLEPRDTQYF. The full variable domain, in which reference TRBV5-1 and TRBJ2-3 provide the parts outside the CDR3, is KAGVTQTPRYLIKTRGQQVTLSCSPISGHRSVSWYQQTPGQGLQFLFEYFSETQRNKGNFPGRFSGRQFSNSRSEMNVSTLELGDSALYLCASSLEPRDTQYFGPGTRLTVL.

The chain has TRBV5-1 and TRBJ2-7; D call uncertain. Germline CDR1 SGHRS, CDR2 YFSETQ. The V and J ends lost 0 bases and 0 bases respectively, with 10 bases between them. The CDR3 is 15 amino acids. The CDR3 reads CASSLGTASSYEQYF. The CDR3 bases are TGCGCCAGCAGCTTGGGAACCGCGAGCTCCTACGAGCAGTACTTC.

This clonotype was seen a few times. The chain links TRBV29-1 to TRBJ2-3; D is unclear. Germline V CDR1 and CDR2: SQVTM, ANQGSEA. CDR3 length: 12 amino acids. Between the trimmed V and J ends, which lost 4 bases and 1 base, there was a span of 6 bases. This CDR3 reads CSVGGGTDTQYF. The CDR3 coding sequence is TGCAGCGTTGGTGGCGGCACAGATACGCAGTATTTT.

This clonotype was seen ten or more times. The chain has TRBV5-1 and TRBJ2-1; 8 bases agree with TRBD2. The CDR3 contains 15 residues. Germline V gene sequence: CDR1 SGHRS, CDR2 YFSETQ. The J segment lost 3 bases and the V segment lost 5 bases, leaving 7 bases of the junction unmatched. The CDR3 here is CASRGSSGGYNEQFF. In nucleotides, the CDR3 is TGCGCCAGCAGGGGCTCCAGCGGGGGCTACAATGAGCAGTTCTTC.

This clonotype occurred a few times. The CDR3 reads CSARTGRNEKLFF. DNA of the CDR3: TGCAGTGCCCGGACAGGGCGTAATGAAAAACTGTTTTTT. The chain couples TRBV20-1 to TRBJ1-4; 8 bases match TRBD1. Per germline, CDR1 DFQATT and CDR2 SNEGSKA (reference sequence). The CDR3 is made up of 13 amino acids. With V trimmed by 6 bases and J by 4 bases, 4 bases remained unmatched.

The V call is TRBV9, the J call TRBJ1-2; D is unclear. V gave up 2 bases and J gave up 4 bases, with 9 bases separating them. This CDR3 has 13 amino acids. The V gene's germline CDR1 is SGDLS and CDR2 YYNGEE. CDR3: CASSVASGYGYTF. The DNA of the CDR3 is TGTGCCAGCAGCGTCGCCTCGGGCTATGGCTACACCTTC.

This clonotype was seen a few times. The rearrangement uses TRBV6-1 and TRBJ2-5; the D gene could be TRBD1 or TRBD2 (5 bases each). Trimming pared 5 bases from V and 5 bases from J, leaving 18 bases between. This CDR3 has 15 residues. Germline V gives CDR1 MNHNS, CDR2 SASEGT. CDR3 amino acids: CASSHRVGGRETQYF. CDR3 in DNA: TGTGCCAGCAGTCATAGGGTTGGGGGTAGGGAGACCCAGTACTTC.

This sequence joins TRBV20-1 and TRBJ2-6, with D perhaps being TRBD1 or TRBD2 (5 bases each). V was trimmed by 0 bases and J by 0 bases, leaving 30 bases between them. The CDR3 contains 23 residues. Per the germline V gene, CDR1 is DFQATT and CDR2 is SNEGSKA (reference sequence). The CDR3 protein is CSARERDPLPRLSEPSGANVLTF. The DNA for the CDR3 is TGCAGTGCTAGAGAGAGGGACCCCCTCCCCAGGCTCAGCGAACCCTCTGGGGCCAACGTCCTGACTTTC.

This clonotype showed up just a few times. The J gene is TRBJ2-3, the V gene TRBV5-1; D is perhaps TRBD1 (5 bases). V was pared by 0 bases and J by 2 bases, with 7 bases between. This CDR3 is 14 amino acids long. CDR1 and CDR2 from the germline V gene are SGHRS and YFSETQ. The CDR3 protein is CASSLGQITDTQYF. The CDR3 region has the DNA TGCGCCAGCAGCTTGGGACAGATCACAGATACGCAGTATTTT.

Note on this clonotype: A read error is possible here, since a much larger clone lies one base away. The V and J genes are TRBV29-1 and TRBJ2-4; D perhaps matches TRBD1 (5 bases). Germline assignment: CDR1 SQVTM and CDR2 ANQGSEA. The CDR3 is made up of 14 amino acids. The CDR3 sequence: CSVNQQEPKNMQYF. The CDR3 nucleotides read TGCAGCGTGAACCAACAGGAGCCCAAAAACATGCAGTACTTC.

This clonotype was seen a few times. The rearrangement joins TRBV15 to TRBJ1-1, with 7 bases aligning to TRBD1. V dropped 0 bases and J dropped 4; count of bases not matched to a gene: 8. The CDR3 has 16 residues. Germline CDR1 is LNHNV and CDR2 is YYDKDF (reference sequence). As DNA, the CDR3 is TGTGCCACCAGCAGAGATAGGGGGCAGGGCAGCACTGAAGCTTTCTTT. Translated, it gives CATSRDRGQGSTEAFF.

This clonotype was seen a few times. The rearrangement links TRBV7-3 to TRBJ2-2, with 10 positions matching TRBD2. The CDR3 is 17 amino acids. Germline V gene sequence: CDR1 SGHTA, CDR2 FQGTGA. V lost 3 bases to trimming and J lost 6 bases; unmatched junction nucleotides: 10. The CDR3 region has the DNA TGTGCCAGCAGCTTGGATGGACTAGCGGCAACCCCCGGGGAGCTGTTTTTT. Protein product: CASSLDGLAATPGELFF.

This chain connects TRBV3-1 to TRBJ2-1; 10 nucleotides align to TRBD2. Germline CDR1 and CDR2: LGHDT and YNNKEL (reference sequence). This CDR3 region has 16 residues. J gave up 9 bases and V 2 bases, and 10 bases lay outside the gene matches. The CDR3 DNA is TGTGCCAGCAGCCAACGGGGAGCGGGAGGGCCGGGTGAGCAGTTCTTC. This encodes CASSQRGAGGPGEQFF.

This clonotype was counted many times. The rearrangement uses TRBV6-5 and TRBJ2-3, with 7 bases identical to TRBD1. V was clipped by 7 bases and J by 2 bases; unmatched bases: 12. The germline V gene encodes CDR1 MNHEY and CDR2 SVGAGI. The CDR3 covers 16 residues. CDR3 amino acids: CASTPFLGTVTDTQYF. The CDR3 bases are TGTGCCAGCACCCCCTTCCTGGGGACAGTCACAGATACGCAGTATTTT.

This clonotype has a count of ten or more. The CDR3 is CASSLVGGLGQETQYF. In DNA form, the CDR3 reads TGTGCCAGCAGCTTAGTTGGGGGATTGGGACAAGAGACCCAGTACTTC. The rearrangement links TRBV7-8 to TRBJ2-5; tentatively, D is TRBD1 or TRBD2 (5 bases each). Germline CDR1 SGHVS, CDR2 FQNEAQ. With 1 base removed from V and 2 bases from J, the gap between germline ends came to 14 bases. The CDR3 covers 16 residues.

The genes are TRBV29-1 and TRBJ2-7, with unresolved D. With 2 bases removed from V and 0 bases from J, the gap between germline ends came to 5 bases. Germline V gene sequence: CDR1 SQVTM, CDR2 ANQGSEA. CDR3 length: 12 residues. In DNA, the CDR3 is TGCAGCGTTGAAACAGTCTCCTACGAGCAGTACTTC. It translates to CSVETVSYEQYF.

The chain has TRBV12-3 or TRBV12-4 and TRBJ2-7; D call uncertain. The length of the CDR3 is 15 residues. Between the trimmed V and J ends, which lost 1 base and 2 bases, there was a span of 12 bases. CDR3 sequence (DNA): TGTGCCAGCAGTTTAGGTTGGCACTGGCCCTACGAGCAGTACTTC. Translation: CASSLGWHWPYEQYF.

This clonotype was seen a few times. The J gene is TRBJ1-2, the V gene TRBV20-1, with D hard to call. V was trimmed by 6 bases and J by 2 bases, leaving 13 bases between them. The CDR3 extends over 13 amino acids. The germline V gene has CDR1 DFQATT and CDR2 SNEGSKA (reference sequence). Here the CDR3 reads CSADWTANYGYTF. CDR3 nucleotides: TGCAGTGCAGACTGGACGGCCAACTATGGCTACACCTTC.

This clonotype was detected a few times. The chain combines TRBV27 with TRBJ2-7; TRBD1 might be the D (5 bases). The CDR3 runs 17 residues. The germline V gene has CDR1 MNHEY and CDR2 SMNVEV (reference sequence). The ends were cut back, 0 bases at V and 5 bases at J, with 20 bases in the middle. The CDR3 DNA follows: TGTGCCAGCAGTTTATCTGGCCAGGGCCAGGGCGTGGACGAGCAGTACTTC. Protein product: CASSLSGQGQGVDEQYF.

The rearrangement links TRBV5-1 to TRBJ2-3; TRBD2 is a possible D gene (6 bases). V lost 4 bases and J lost 0, with 12 bases in between. The length of the CDR3 is 15 residues. CDR1 is SGHRS and CDR2 is YFSETQ in the germline V gene. The CDR3 sequence: CASSEAGTSTDTQYF. The CDR3 DNA sequence: TGCGCCAGCAGCGAGGCCGGGACTAGCACAGATACGCAGTATTTT.

The chain uses TRBV12-3 or TRBV12-4 and TRBJ1-2; a weak D match, TRBD1 (5 bases). Trimming took off 6 bases at V and 5 bases at J, with 16 bases between the two ends. This CDR3 is built from 14 residues. The CDR3 region is CASRVGPGGYGYTF. The CDR3 region has the DNA TGTGCCAGCAGGGTCGGCCCGGGGGGGTATGGCTACACCTTC.

The chain links TRBV6-9 to TRBJ2-3; 11 bases line up with TRBD2. Germline V lookup: CDR1 MNHGY, CDR2 SVAAGI. V gave up 0 bases and J gave up 4 bases; unmatched junction bases: 9. The CDR3 totals 18 residues. The CDR3 here is CASSYSASGTSGPDTQYF. In nucleotides, the CDR3 is TGTGCCAGCAGTTATTCGGCCTCCGGGACTAGCGGTCCAGATACGCAGTATTTT.

V gene TRBV20-1 combines with J gene TRBJ1-4; D is unresolved. The length of the CDR3 is 13 residues. Germline-derived CDR1 and CDR2 are DFQATT and SNEGSKA (reference sequence). Deletions cut 3 bases from V and 4 bases from J, with 9 bases between. In nucleotides, the CDR3 is TGCAGTGCTAGGAGAGGTTATAATGAAAAACTGTTTTTT. Translating gives CSARRGYNEKLFF.

This sequence joins TRBV15 and TRBJ2-5, with D hard to call. Germline V CDR1 and CDR2: LNHNV, YYDKDF (reference sequence). CDR3 length equals 13 residues. Trimming pared 0 bases from V and 3 bases from J, leaving 5 bases between. CDR3 region: CATSREREETQYF. CDR3 nucleotide sequence: TGTGCCACCAGCAGAGAGCGAGAAGAGACCCAGTACTTC.

The chain links TRBV2 to TRBJ1-5; TRBD1 is a possible D gene (6 bases). The V end lost 5 bases, the J end lost 6 bases, and 11 bases lay between the germline ends. CDR3 length: 13 residues. The germline V gene encodes CDR1 SNHLY and CDR2 FYNNEI. The CDR3 coding sequence is TGTGCCAGCAGTAAACAGGGTTCTCAGCCCCAGCATTTT. This encodes CASSKQGSQPQHF.

In this sample, this clonotype turned up a few times. The chain employs TRBV6-1 and TRBJ2-7; D is possibly TRBD1 or TRBD2 (5 bases each). Germline V gives CDR1 MNHNS, CDR2 SASEGT. V dropped 3 bases and J dropped 2 bases, with 14 bases sitting between them. CDR3 length: 15 amino acids. The CDR3 bases are TGTGCCAGCAGTGACGGGACGGATTTCCCCTACGAGCAGTACTTC. Translation gives CASSDGTDFPYEQYF.